This T cell receptor (beta chain) was sequenced for a study of shared clonotypes between healthy human individuals. Study overall: Each donor's CD4 naive and CD4 memory cells filled three plates apiece, CD8 naive two, and CD8 memory one. Notes on the study in general: Rarefaction demonstrated incomplete sorted-subset sequencing despite large depth. Sequencing depth was expected to influence donor clonotype sharing.

A CD45RA+ naive subset and a CD45RA-negative memory subset were split from CD4+ cells. The V gene lost 0 bases and the J gene lost 9 bases, with 21 bases spanning the gap. Germline assignment: CDR1 MNHEY and CDR2 SMNVEV (reference sequence). The CDR3 consists of 17 residues. A remark on this clone: Its specificity is not known.

TCRdb keeps only in-frame clones here, not all; method: immunoSEQ multiplex PCR. The table shows some 2,500,000 clones, with 93% occurring only once. This chain joins TRBV27 and TRBJ2-1, with D perhaps TRBD1 or TRBD2 (5 bases each). Sequenced input: naive CD4+ T cells from PBMCs. The subset was: CD45RA+ positively selected. This clonotype originated in a young man in good health. Some clones in this sample may be carry-over from other donors' samples. CDR3 protein: CASSLSRRALLGGEQFF. The DNA for the CDR3 is TGTGCCAGCAGTTTATCTCGGCGGGCCCTCCTTGGGGGTGAGCAGTTCTTC.